This T cell receptor beta chain was identified during a study of blood T cell repertoires in COVID-19. In the study overall: COVID-19 samples from acute and convalescent phases originated in the United States, Italy and Spain. Sample material is recorded as cDNA or gDNA derived from T cells, B-cell-depleted T cells, or PBMCs.

Per the original methods: Reference gene primer amplification yielded estimated nucleated cell counts. The table came from immunoSEQ multiplex PCR; TCRdb's copy has only in-frame clones and leaves some out. Clone size and the V and J calls come from that table; the DNA yielded D and trimming. The sample holds fewer than 350,000 clones, 70% to 90% seen once. The CDR3 sequence is 17 residues long. V lost 4 bases, J lost 0 bases, and 18 bases lay in between. CDR1 and CDR2 (germline): ENHRY, SYGVKD. The rearrangement joins TRBV10-3 to TRBJ2-5; TRBD2 might be the D (7 bases). Sample: peripheral blood. This receptor was taken from a young woman who had recovered from COVID-19. The CDR3 loop reads CAISGGVSGTNQETQYF. The CDR3 coding sequence is TGTGCCATCAGTGGGGGGGTAAGCGGGACAAACCAAGAGACCCAGTACTTC.